Below are 22 T cell receptor beta chains sequenced from a single sample in a study of STAT3 mutations in large granular lymphocyte leukemia. Findings and caveats of the study: At least one immunodominant TCR beta clonotype appeared in every T-cell large granular lymphocyte leukemia patient.

The antigens of these receptors remain unknown. The method was immunoSEQ multiplex PCR; TCRdb's version includes in-frame clones alone and lacks a portion of them. The data contain thousands of clones, around 48% of them singletons. Sequenced material: peripheral blood mononuclear cells. The receptors stem from a woman in her sixties or seventies with T-cell large granular lymphocyte leukemia. Some clones in this sample may be carry-over from other donors' samples.

The chain combines TRBV5-1 with TRBJ1-1; D unresolved. The V and J ends lost 4 bases and 5 bases respectively, with 15 bases between them. This CDR3 contains 14 residues. Germline V gene data show CDR1 as SGHRS and CDR2 as YFSETQ. CDR3 coding DNA: TGCGCCAGCAGCAGCGGGCCCGAAAGTACTGAAGCTTTCTTT. This sequence encodes CASSSGPESTEAFF.

The chain employs TRBV30 and TRBJ1-1, with no clear D. V lost 2 bases and J lost 1, with 14 bases in between. The length of the CDR3 is 15 residues. Germline lookup yields CDR1 GTSNPN and CDR2 SVGIG (reference sequence). For the CDR3, the DNA is TGTGCCTGGAGTAAAGGGCTATCGGCGAACACTGAAGCTTTCTTT. Residues: CAWSKGLSANTEAFF.

V is TRBV5-1 and J is TRBJ1-1; possible D gene TRBD1, 5 bases. The length of the CDR3 is 13 residues. Trimming left V 0 bases short and J 5 bases short, with 8 bases between. The germline V gene encodes CDR1 SGHRS and CDR2 YFSETQ. This CDR3 reads CASSLGGGTEAFF. The DNA for the CDR3 is TGCGCCAGCAGCTTGGGGGGGGGAACTGAAGCTTTCTTT.

This clone was counted only a few times. The chain uses TRBV2 and TRBJ1-5; possibly TRBD1 for D (5 bases). CDR1 is SNHLY, CDR2 FYNNEI, per germline. This CDR3 comprises 17 residues. V was clipped by 3 bases and J by 0 bases, with 15 bases between them. Here the CDR3 reads CASSEGPETYSNQPQHF. CDR3 DNA: TGTGCCAGCAGTGAGGGGCCAGAAACTTATAGCAATCAGCCCCAGCATTTT.

This clone is judged medium-sized. J is TRBJ2-1 and V is TRBV11-3; D unclear. CDR3 length: 13 residues. V was pared by 6 bases and J by 3 bases, with 9 bases between. CDR1 is SGHNT, CDR2 YENEEA, per germline. The CDR3 loop reads CASSSPLYNEQFF. CDR3 nucleotide sequence: TGTGCCAGCAGTAGCCCCCTCTACAATGAGCAGTTCTTC.

This clone was seen a few times. The V and J genes are TRBV30 and TRBJ2-5; no definite D call. Trimming stripped 1 base from V and 5 bases from J, with 14 bases between. Germline CDR1 reads GTSNPN; CDR2 reads SVGIG (reference sequence). This CDR3 region has 14 residues. The CDR3 reads CAWSAFSSGETQYF. The CDR3 nucleotides are TGTGCCTGGAGTGCCTTCTCGTCCGGGGAGACCCAGTACTTC.

The gene calls are TRBV7-7 and TRBJ2-1, with 11 bases that match TRBD2. The J segment lost 7 bases and the V segment lost 5 bases, leaving 7 bases of the junction unmatched. Germline lookup yields CDR1 SSHAT and CDR2 FNYEAQ (reference sequence). The CDR3 loop spans 15 amino acids. The CDR3 DNA reads TGTGCCAGCAGCCCTACTAGCGGGAGTCCTAATGAGCAGTTCTTC. Residues: CASSPTSGSPNEQFF.

The chain has TRBV30 and TRBJ2-3; 10 bases agree with TRBD2. The CDR3 loop spans 16 amino acids. The V gene's germline CDR1 is GTSNPN and CDR2 SVGIG (reference sequence). The V and J ends lost 1 base and 3 bases, in that order; junction bases with no gene match: 7. CDR3 nucleotides: TGTGCCTGGAGTGCCGCCGCTAGCGGGAGTACAGATACGCAGTATTTT. Protein: CAWSAAASGSTDTQYF.

The genes are TRBV30 and TRBJ2-2; no definite D call. Trimming left V 0 bases short and J 7 bases short, with 9 bases between. Germline V CDR1 and CDR2: GTSNPN, SVGIG (reference sequence). The CDR3 runs to 13 residues. Here the CDR3 reads CAWSVTSFGELFF. In DNA, the CDR3 is TGTGCCTGGAGTGTAACGTCCTTCGGGGAGCTGTTTTTT.

The rearrangement uses TRBV5-1 and TRBJ1-2; possibly TRBD1 for D (5 bases). V lost 4 bases, J lost 5 bases, and 18 bases lay in between. Germline V gene lookup returns CDR1 SGHRS and CDR2 YFSETQ. CDR3 size: 15 residues. CDR3 amino acids: CASSLGVGGEYGYTF. The CDR3 DNA reads as TGCGCCAGCAGCCTGGGCGTCGGGGGTGAATATGGCTACACCTTC. Complete variable domain (other parts from reference TRBV5-1 and TRBJ1-2): KAGVTQTPRYLIKTRGQQVTLSCSPISGHRSVSWYQQTPGQGLQFLFEYFSETQRNKGNFPGRFSGRQFSNSRSEMNVSTLELGDSALYLCASSLGVGGEYGYTFGSGTRLTVV.

The CDR3 nucleotides are TGTGCCATCAGAGGACCGGACGATGGCTACACCTTC. Translation gives CAIRGPDDGYTF. J is TRBJ1-2 and V is TRBV10-3; no firm D call. V shed 6 bases and J shed 6 bases, with 11 bases lying between them. Germline assignment: CDR1 ENHRY and CDR2 SYGVKD. The CDR3 sequence is 12 residues long.

This clone ranks as medium-sized. The rearrangement links TRBV18 to TRBJ2-7; D gene ambiguous. Trimming shortened V by 4 bases and J by 5 bases, and 12 bases separated the two germline ends. This CDR3 is built from 13 residues. The V gene's germline CDR1 is KGHSH and CDR2 LQKENI. The CDR3 is CASSQYSSNEQYF. DNA of the CDR3: TGTGCCAGCTCACAATACTCAAGTAACGAGCAGTACTTC. Combining the CDR3 with reference TRBV18 and TRBJ2-7 gives the whole variable domain NAGVMQNPRHLVRRRGQEARLRCSPMKGHSHVYWYRQLPEEGLKFMVYLQKENIIDESGMPKERFSAEFPKEGPSILRIQQVVRGDSAAYFCASSQYSSNEQYFGPGTRLTVT.

The chain has TRBV5-1 and TRBJ1-2; D uncertain. Trimming shortened V by 0 bases and J by 0 bases, and 9 bases separated the two germline ends. The CDR3 is made up of 15 amino acids. The V gene's germline CDR1 is SGHRS and CDR2 YFSETQ. CDR3 sequence (DNA): TGCGCCAGCAGCTTGGGTAGAATTACTAACTATGGCTACACCTTC. It specifies CASSLGRITNYGYTF.

The chain couples TRBV5-1 to TRBJ2-5, with D possibly being TRBD1 (6 bases). The CDR3 consists of 15 residues. Germline V gene data show CDR1 as SGHRS and CDR2 as YFSETQ. Trimming removed 4 bases at V and 4 bases at J, with 17 bases between. CDR3 coding DNA: TGCGCCAGCAGCCCATTACTTACAGGGAGAGAGACCCAGTACTTC. Protein sequence: CASSPLLTGRETQYF.

The rearrangement uses TRBV5-1 and TRBJ1-4, with 10 bases identical to TRBD1. The germline V gene encodes CDR1 SGHRS and CDR2 YFSETQ. This CDR3 comprises 15 residues. J was trimmed by 7 bases and V by 4 bases; bases with no gene match: 7. The CDR3 loop reads CASSTGQGMSEKLFF. The CDR3, as DNA: TGCGCCAGCAGCACGGGACAGGGGATGAGTGAAAAACTGTTTTTT.

This clone was counted between two and nine times. The rearrangement links TRBV5-1 to TRBJ1-1; no clear D gene. The V and J ends lost 4 bases and 6 bases respectively, with 16 bases between them. Germline lookup yields CDR1 SGHRS and CDR2 YFSETQ. CDR3 size: 14 residues. The CDR3 protein is CASSTLRSGAEAFF. CDR3 nucleotides: TGCGCCAGCAGCACGCTGCGGTCAGGAGCTGAAGCTTTCTTT.

This chain connects TRBV5-1 to TRBJ1-1; 11 positions agree with TRBD1. This CDR3 is built from 14 residues. CDR1 and CDR2 (germline): SGHRS, YFSETQ. Trimming at V came to 4 bases and at J to 4 bases, leaving 3 bases not matched to a gene. CDR3 in amino acids: CASSPGTGGTEAFF. The CDR3 coding sequence is TGCGCCAGCAGCCCAGGGACAGGGGGCACTGAAGCTTTCTTT.

The chain carries TRBV18 and TRBJ2-3, with D tentatively TRBD2 (5 bases). The V gene lost 4 bases and the J gene lost 2 bases, with 7 bases spanning the gap. The CDR3 length is 13 residues. Germline V gene lookup returns CDR1 KGHSH and CDR2 LQKENI. The CDR3 protein is CASSRETTDTQYF. In DNA, the CDR3 is TGTGCCAGCTCACGGGAGACCACAGATACGCAGTATTTT. Complete variable domain (other parts from reference TRBV18 and TRBJ2-3): NAGVMQNPRHLVRRRGQEARLRCSPMKGHSHVYWYRQLPEEGLKFMVYLQKENIIDESGMPKERFSAEFPKEGPSILRIQQVVRGDSAAYFCASSRETTDTQYFGPGTRLTVL.

The chain is built from TRBV5-1 and TRBJ1-3; perhaps TRBD1 as D (6 bases). The CDR3 length is 14 residues. Looked up from germline, CDR1 is SGHRS and CDR2 is YFSETQ. Trimming took off 6 bases at V and 2 bases at J, with 12 bases between the two ends. The CDR3 region is CASTYGGTGNTIYF. CDR3 coding DNA: TGCGCCAGCACCTACGGGGGCACTGGAAACACCATATATTTT.

This clone was seen a few times. V usage is TRBV5-1 and J usage is TRBJ2-6, with D unresolved. The V end lost 4 bases, the J end lost 0 bases, and 8 bases lay between the germline ends. This CDR3 region has 15 residues. The germline V gene encodes CDR1 SGHRS and CDR2 YFSETQ. CDR3: CASSPSGSGANVLTF. CDR3 DNA: TGCGCCAGCAGCCCCTCGGGCTCTGGGGCCAACGTCCTGACTTTC.

The rearrangement joins TRBV18 to TRBJ2-7; D gene unclear. Looked up from germline, CDR1 is KGHSH and CDR2 is LQKENI. The CDR3 runs to 14 residues. V gave up 4 bases and J gave up 2 bases, with 12 bases separating them. This CDR3 reads CASSHSDGPYEQYF. The CDR3 bases are TGTGCCAGCTCACACTCCGACGGACCCTACGAGCAGTACTTC.

The gene calls are TRBV18 and TRBJ1-1; D is ambiguous. V was pared by 1 base and J by 4 bases, with 13 bases between. Per germline, CDR1 KGHSH and CDR2 LQKENI. CDR3 length equals 15 residues. CDR3 in DNA: TGTGCCAGCTCACCACGATCTGCTCGAGGCACTGAAGCTTTCTTT. Amino acids: CASSPRSARGTEAFF.